This T cell receptor beta chain emerged from a study of OX40 agonist ivuxolimab in advanced cancers. Study-wide context: Ivuxolimab, which patients received intravenously every 2 weeks, was dosed at 0.01 to 10 mg/kg. Dose-escalation patients had hepatocellular carcinoma, melanoma, renal cell or head and neck cancer. Prior anti-PD-1, anti-PD-L1 or anti-CTLA-4 therapy was allowed; 30% to 40% had some.

Here immunoSEQ multiplex PCR was the method, and the copy in TCRdb shows in-frame clones only, minus some. The top ten hold approximately 4.5% of the sample, which has roughly 62,000 clones, 84% seen once. Germline CDR1 is SSHAT and CDR2 is FNYEAQ (reference sequence). This CDR3 spans 17 amino acids. Note on this clone: At one end, the junction sequence differs from germline, possibly due to a read error.

This receptor was identified in an adult with an advanced solid tumor such as melanoma, head and neck, liver or kidney cancer. The sample here was CD4+ or CD8+ T cells sorted from blood, taken in a trial of the OX40 agonist ivuxolimab. The rearrangement links TRBV7-7 to TRBJ1-3; TRBD1 is a possible D gene (5 bases). Written as DNA, the CDR3 is TGTGCTAGCAGCCCTCTGACCAGGGAGTCGCTAGGAAACACCATATATTTT. Its translation: CASSPLTRESLGNTIYF.